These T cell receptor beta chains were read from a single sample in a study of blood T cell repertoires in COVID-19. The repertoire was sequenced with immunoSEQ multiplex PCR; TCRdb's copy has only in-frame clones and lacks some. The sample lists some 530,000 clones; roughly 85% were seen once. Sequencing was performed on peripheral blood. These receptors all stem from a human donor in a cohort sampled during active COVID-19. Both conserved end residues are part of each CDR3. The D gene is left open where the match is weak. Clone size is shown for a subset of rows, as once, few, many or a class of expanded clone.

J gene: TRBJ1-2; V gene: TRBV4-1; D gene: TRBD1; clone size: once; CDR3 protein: CASSQGRQGALNYGYTF; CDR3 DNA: TGCGCCAGCAGCCAAGGTAGGCAGGGGGCCTTAAACTATGGCTACACCTTC
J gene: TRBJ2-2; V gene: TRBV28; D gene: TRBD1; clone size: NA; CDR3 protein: CASSFRGKYTGELFF; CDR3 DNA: TGTGCCAGCAGTTTCAGGGGGAAGTACACCGGGGAGCTGTTTTTT
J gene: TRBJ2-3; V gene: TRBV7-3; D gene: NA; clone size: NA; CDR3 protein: CASSLSRGTDTQYF; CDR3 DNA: TGTGCCAGCAGCTTAAGTCGCGGCACAGATACGCAGTATTTT
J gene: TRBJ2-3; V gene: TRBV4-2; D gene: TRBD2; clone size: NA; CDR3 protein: CASSPGLAGGWRSTDTQYF; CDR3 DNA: TGTGCCAGCAGTCCTGGACTAGCGGGAGGATGGAGGAGCACAGATACGCAGTATTTT
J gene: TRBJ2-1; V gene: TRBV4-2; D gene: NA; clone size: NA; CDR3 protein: CASSQVAESREQFF; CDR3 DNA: TGTGCCAGCAGCCAAGTGGCGGAGTCCCGTGAGCAGTTCTTC
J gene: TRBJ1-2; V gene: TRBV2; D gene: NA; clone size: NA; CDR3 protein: CASTGDRHGYTF; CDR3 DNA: TGTGCCAGCACCGGGGATAGGCATGGCTACACCTTC
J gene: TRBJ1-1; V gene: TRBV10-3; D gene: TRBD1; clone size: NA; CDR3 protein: CAISEPGNRGSAEAFF; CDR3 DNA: TGTGCCATCAGTGAGCCGGGAAACAGGGGATCGGCTGAAGCTTTCTTT
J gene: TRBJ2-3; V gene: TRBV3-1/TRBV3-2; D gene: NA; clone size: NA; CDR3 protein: CASSQEAARTDTQYF; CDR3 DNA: TGTGCCAGCAGCCAAGAGGCAGCGCGCACAGATACGCAGTATTTT
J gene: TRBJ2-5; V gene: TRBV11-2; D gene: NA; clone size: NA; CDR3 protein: CASSQAGVQETQYF; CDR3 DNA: TGTGCCAGCAGCCAGGCCGGGGTCCAAGAGACCCAGTACTTC
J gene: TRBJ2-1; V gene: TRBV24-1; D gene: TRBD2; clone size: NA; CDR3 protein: CATSDATPGTSQQFF; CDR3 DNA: TGTGCCACCAGTGATGCCACCCCAGGGACTAGCCAGCAGTTCTTC
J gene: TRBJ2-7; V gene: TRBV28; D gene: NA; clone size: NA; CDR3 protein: CASSFRQGHTYEQYF; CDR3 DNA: TGTGCAAGCAGTTTTAGGCAGGGTCACACCTACGAGCAGTACTTC
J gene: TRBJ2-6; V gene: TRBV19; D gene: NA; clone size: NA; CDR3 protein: CASYDSSGANVLTF; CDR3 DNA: TGTGCCAGTTACGACAGCTCTGGGGCCAACGTCCTGACTTTC
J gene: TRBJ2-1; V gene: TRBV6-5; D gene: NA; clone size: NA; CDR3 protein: CASSYSASAIRHEQFF; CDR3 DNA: TGTGCCAGCAGTTACTCGGCTAGCGCGATCCGCCATGAGCAGTTCTTC
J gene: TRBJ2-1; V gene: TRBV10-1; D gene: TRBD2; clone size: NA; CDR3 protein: CASRPGLAGGEQFF; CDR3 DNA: TGCGCCAGCAGACCGGGACTAGCAGGTGGTGAGCAGTTCTTC
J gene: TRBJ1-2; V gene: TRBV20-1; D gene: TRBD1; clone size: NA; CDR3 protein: CSASSRTGGYGYTF; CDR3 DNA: TGCAGTGCTAGTTCCCGGACAGGGGGATATGGCTACACCTTC
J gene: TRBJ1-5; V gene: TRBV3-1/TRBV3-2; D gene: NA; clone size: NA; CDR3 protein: CASSPTFRGGQPQHF; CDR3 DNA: TGTGCCAGCAGCCCCACGTTCCGGGGAGGGCAGCCCCAGCATTTT
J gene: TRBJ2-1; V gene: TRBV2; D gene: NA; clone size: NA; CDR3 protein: CASSEERETEQFF; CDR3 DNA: TGTGCCAGCAGTGAAGAACGGGAAACTGAGCAGTTCTTC
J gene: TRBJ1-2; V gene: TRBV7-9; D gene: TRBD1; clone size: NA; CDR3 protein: CASSPPGTAYGYTF; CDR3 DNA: TGTGCCAGCAGCCCTCCCGGGACAGCTTATGGCTACACCTTC
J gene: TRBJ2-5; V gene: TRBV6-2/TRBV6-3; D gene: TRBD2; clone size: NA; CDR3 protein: CASSYLGGGETQYF; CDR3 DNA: TGTGCCAGCAGTTACCTTGGGGGAGGGGAGACCCAGTACTTC
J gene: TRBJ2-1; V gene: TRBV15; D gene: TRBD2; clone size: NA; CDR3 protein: CATSRGGTSGRNNEQFF; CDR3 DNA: TGTGCCACCAGCAGAGGGGGCACTAGCGGGAGGAACAATGAGCAGTTCTTC
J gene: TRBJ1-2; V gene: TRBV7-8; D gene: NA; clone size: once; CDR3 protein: CASSLAGGSNYGYTF; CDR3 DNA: TGTGCCAGCAGCTTAGCTGGGGGCTCTAACTATGGCTACACCTTC
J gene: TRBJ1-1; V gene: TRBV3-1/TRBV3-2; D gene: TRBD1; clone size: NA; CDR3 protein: CASRLRTGLNTEAFF; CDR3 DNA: TGTGCCAGCAGACTACGGACAGGGCTGAACACTGAAGCTTTCTTT
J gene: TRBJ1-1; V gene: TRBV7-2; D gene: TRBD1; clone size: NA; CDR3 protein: CASSPEGTGFTEAFF; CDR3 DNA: TGTGCCAGCAGCCCAGAAGGGACAGGCTTCACTGAAGCTTTCTTT
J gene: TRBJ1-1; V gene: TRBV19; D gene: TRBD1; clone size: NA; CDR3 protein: CASSRTGMNTEAFF; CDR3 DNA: TGTGCCAGTAGTCGGACAGGGATGAACACTGAAGCTTTCTTT
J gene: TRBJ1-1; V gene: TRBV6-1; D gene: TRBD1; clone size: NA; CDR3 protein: CASSASPGQGNTEAFF; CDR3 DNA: TGTGCCAGCAGTGCCTCCCCGGGACAGGGGAACACTGAAGCTTTCTTT
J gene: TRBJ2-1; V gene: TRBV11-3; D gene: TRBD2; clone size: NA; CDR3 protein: CASSRTSGVSSYNEQFF; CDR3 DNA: TGTGCCAGCAGCCGGACTAGCGGGGTGAGCTCCTACAATGAGCAGTTCTTC
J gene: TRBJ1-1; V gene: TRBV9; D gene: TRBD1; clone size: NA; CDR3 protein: CASSPRQGSFGLAFF; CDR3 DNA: TGTGCCAGCAGCCCTAGACAGGGGTCGTTCGGCCTGGCTTTCTTT
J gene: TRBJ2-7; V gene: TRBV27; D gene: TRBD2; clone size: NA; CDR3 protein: CASRTSGGYEQYF; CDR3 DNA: TGTGCCAGCAGAACTAGCGGAGGCTACGAGCAGTACTTC
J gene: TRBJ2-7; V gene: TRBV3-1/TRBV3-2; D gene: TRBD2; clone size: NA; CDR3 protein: CASREGFREQYF; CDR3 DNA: TGTGCTTCCCGGGAGGGTTTTAGAGAGCAGTACTTC
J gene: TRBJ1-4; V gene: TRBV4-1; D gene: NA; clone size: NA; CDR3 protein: CASSQDRQGKLFF; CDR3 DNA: TGCGCCAGCAGCCAAGACCGGCAGGGAAAACTGTTTTTT
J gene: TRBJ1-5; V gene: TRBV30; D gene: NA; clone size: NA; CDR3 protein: CAWSGRDQPQHF; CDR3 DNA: TGTGCCTGGAGTGGACGGGATCAGCCCCAGCATTTT
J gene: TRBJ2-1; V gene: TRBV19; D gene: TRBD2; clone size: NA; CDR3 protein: CASSTGLSGRGLGEQFF; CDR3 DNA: TGTGCCAGTAGTACCGGGTTGAGCGGGAGGGGTTTGGGTGAGCAGTTCTTC
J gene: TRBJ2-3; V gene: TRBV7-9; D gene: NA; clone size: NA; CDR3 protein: CASSLPISTDTQYF; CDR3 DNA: TGTGCCAGCAGCTTACCTATAAGCACAGATACGCAGTATTTT
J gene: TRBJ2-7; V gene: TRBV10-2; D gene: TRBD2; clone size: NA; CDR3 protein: CASTPGAGLAAEQYF; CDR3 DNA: TGCGCCAGCACTCCCGGGGCGGGACTAGCGGCAGAGCAGTACTTC
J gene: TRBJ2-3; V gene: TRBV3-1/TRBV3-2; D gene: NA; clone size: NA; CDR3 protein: CASSQSPAVGTDTQYF; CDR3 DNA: TGTGCCAGCAGCCAGTCCCCGGCGGTGGGCACAGATACGCAGTATTTT
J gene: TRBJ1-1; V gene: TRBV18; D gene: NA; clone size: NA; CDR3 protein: CASSQAERTEAFF; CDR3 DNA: TGTGCCAGCTCACAGGCTGAGAGGACTGAAGCTTTCTTT
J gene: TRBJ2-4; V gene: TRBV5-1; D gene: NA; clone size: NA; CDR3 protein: CASSLSSGLAKNIQYF; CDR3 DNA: TGCGCCAGCAGCTTGTCCTCAGGTCTAGCCAAAAACATTCAGTACTTC
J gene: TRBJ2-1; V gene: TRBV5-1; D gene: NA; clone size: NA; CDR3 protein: CASSLGQEYNEQFF; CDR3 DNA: TGCGCCAGCAGCTTGGGACAGGAGTACAATGAGCAGTTCTTC
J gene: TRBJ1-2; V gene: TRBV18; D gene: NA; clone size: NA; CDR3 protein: CASSPTGRGDYGYTF; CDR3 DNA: TGTGCCAGCTCCCCCACGGGACGGGGGGACTATGGCTACACCTTC
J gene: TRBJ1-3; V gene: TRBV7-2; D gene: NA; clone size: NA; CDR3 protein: CASSNREFSGNTIYF; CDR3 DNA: TGTGCCAGCAGCAACAGGGAATTCTCTGGAAACACCATATATTTT
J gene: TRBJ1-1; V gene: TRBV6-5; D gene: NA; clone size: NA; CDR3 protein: CASRLTGNTEAFF; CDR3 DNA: TGTGCCAGCAGACTGACAGGGAACACTGAAGCTTTCTTT
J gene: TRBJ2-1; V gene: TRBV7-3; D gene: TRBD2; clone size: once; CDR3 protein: CASSPRGGISYNEQFF; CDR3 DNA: TGTGCCAGCAGCCCTCGGGGGGGGATCTCCTACAATGAGCAGTTCTTC
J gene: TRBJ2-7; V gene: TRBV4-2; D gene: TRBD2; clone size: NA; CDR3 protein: CASSQVHSTAASGTEQYF; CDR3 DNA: TGTGCCAGCAGCCAAGTACACAGCACCGCCGCTAGCGGGACCGAGCAGTACTTC
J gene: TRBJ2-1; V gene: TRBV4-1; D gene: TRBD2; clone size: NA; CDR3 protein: CASSRERGPYNEQFF; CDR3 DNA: TGCGCCAGCAGCCGAGAGCGGGGGCCCTACAATGAGCAGTTCTTC
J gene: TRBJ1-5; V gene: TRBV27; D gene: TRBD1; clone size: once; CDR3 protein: CASSFDRGQPQHF; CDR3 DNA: TGTGCCAGCAGTTTCGACAGGGGCCAGCCCCAGCATTTT
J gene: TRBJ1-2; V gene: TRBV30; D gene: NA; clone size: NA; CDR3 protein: CAWSVRGYYGYTF; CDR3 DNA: TGTGCCTGGAGTGTACGGGGGTACTATGGCTACACCTTC
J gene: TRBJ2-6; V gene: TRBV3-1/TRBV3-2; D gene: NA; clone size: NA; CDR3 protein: CASSQDISGANVLTF; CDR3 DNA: TGTGCCAGCAGCCAAGATATCAGTGGGGCCAACGTCCTGACTTTC
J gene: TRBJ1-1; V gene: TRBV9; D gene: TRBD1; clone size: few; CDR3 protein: CASSFSDRGGTEAFF; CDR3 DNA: TGTGCCAGCAGCTTTTCAGACAGGGGAGGCACTGAAGCTTTCTTT
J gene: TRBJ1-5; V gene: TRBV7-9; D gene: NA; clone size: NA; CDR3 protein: CASSLAGTSNQPQHF; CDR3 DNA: TGTGCCAGCAGCTTAGCCGGGACAAGTAATCAGCCCCAGCATTTT
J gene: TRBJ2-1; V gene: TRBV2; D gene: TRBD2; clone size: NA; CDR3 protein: CASSDGRGRNEQFF; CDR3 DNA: TGTGCCAGCAGTGACGGGCGGGGGAGAAATGAGCAGTTCTTC
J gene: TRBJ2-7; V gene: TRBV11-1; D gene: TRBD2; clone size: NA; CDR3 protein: CASSQGGLAGVEQYF; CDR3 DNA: TGTGCCAGCAGCCAAGGAGGACTAGCGGGAGTCGAGCAGTACTTC
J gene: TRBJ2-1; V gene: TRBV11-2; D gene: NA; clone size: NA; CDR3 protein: CASSLAQSNEQFF; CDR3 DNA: TGTGCCAGCAGCTTAGCCCAGTCCAATGAGCAGTTCTTC
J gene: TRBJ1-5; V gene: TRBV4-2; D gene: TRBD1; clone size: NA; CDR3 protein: CASSQATGEYQPQHF; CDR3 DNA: TGTGCCAGCAGCCAGGCCACAGGGGAATATCAGCCCCAGCATTTT
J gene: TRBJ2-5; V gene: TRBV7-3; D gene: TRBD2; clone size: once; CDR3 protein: CASSLLAGVGETQYF; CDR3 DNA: TGTGCCAGCAGCTTATTGGCGGGAGTTGGAGAGACCCAGTACTTC
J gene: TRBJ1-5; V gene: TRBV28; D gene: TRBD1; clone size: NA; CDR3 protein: CASSPQGQGSDQPQHF; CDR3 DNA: TGTGCCAGCAGCCCCCAAGGACAGGGCAGCGATCAGCCCCAGCATTTT
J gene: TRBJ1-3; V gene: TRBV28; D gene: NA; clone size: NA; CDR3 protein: CASSRGTGNTIYF; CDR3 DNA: TGTGCCAGCAGTCGCGGGACTGGAAACACCATATATTTT